This T cell receptor (beta chain) was captured in a study of control samples from healthy donors and cancer patients. Assay used: immunoSEQ multiplex PCR; TCRdb lists only in-frame clones, some missing. Of some 90,000 clones in the sample, 86% were seen once. Trimming at V came to 4 bases and at J to 7 bases, leaving 2 bases not matched to a gene. Germline-derived CDR1 and CDR2 are SGHTA and FQGNSA. The CDR3 length is 13 residues. The receptor comes from a woman aged 50 to 60 in good health. The J gene is TRBJ1-2, the V gene TRBV7-2, with 11 bases that match TRBD1. Specimen: blood. CDR3 loop: CASSSDRGPGYTF. The CDR3 nucleotides are TGTGCCAGCAGCTCGGACAGGGGGCCTGGCTACACCTTC.